This T cell receptor (beta chain) was captured by sequencing in a study of regulatory T cells in long-lasting Graves disease. Arm-PCR of CDR3 regions and iRepertoire HTBI primers were used to build TCR beta libraries. TCRdb reanalysed the multiplex PCR reads using MiXCR and keeps one entry per CDR3 protein. The sample includes hundreds of thousands of distinct CDR3 sequences, roughly 16% seen only once; the top ten take 15% to 20%. The germline CDR1 and CDR2 sequences are MDHEN and SYDVKM. The J segment lost 9 bases and the V segment lost 4 bases, leaving 10 bases of the junction unmatched. CDR3 length: 16 amino acids. Time point indicated: newly diagnosed GD, antithyroid drugs for less than 3 months. RNA isolated from PBMCs was used to make the TCR library. These data were likewise used in another study, on T cells in Graves' hyperthyroidism and ophthalmopathy.

The clonotype originates from a woman in her twenties or thirties with Graves disease. The sample was peripheral blood mononuclear cells (PBMCs), taken at new diagnosis, from a patient treated with antithyroid drugs. J is TRBJ2-1 and V is TRBV28; 12 positions agree with TRBD2. The CDR3 loop is CASSSPLAGGPSEQFF. CDR3 nucleotides: TGTGCCAGCAGTTCCCCTCTAGCGGGGGGGCCGAGTGAGCAGTTCTTC.